A single sample is the source of the 25 T cell receptor beta chains below, sequenced in a study of shared clonotypes between healthy human individuals. Only in-frame clones appear in the TCRdb table, and some are missing; sequencing was by immunoSEQ multiplex PCR. There are 1 million to 1.3 million clones in the sample; more than 75% occur only once, and roughly 0.62% lies in the top ten. Sequencing was done on a sample of memory CD4+ T cells from PBMCs. Sample subset: CD45RA-negative fraction. The receptors here all came from a man aged 18 to 29 in good health. Some clones in this sample may be carry-over from other donors' samples.

This sequence joins TRBV5-6 and TRBJ2-7; 9 nucleotides line up with TRBD1. Germline V gives CDR1 SGHDT, CDR2 YYEEEE. The ends lost 4 bases at V and 4 bases at J; junction bases unmatched: 12. CDR3 length: 16 amino acids. DNA of the CDR3: TGTGCCAGCAGCGGATCTACAGGGGGCCATCCTTACGAGCAGTACTTC. Residues: CASSGSTGGHPYEQYF.

The V and J genes are TRBV7-8 and TRBJ1-1; 10 bases align to TRBD1. This CDR3 contains 15 residues. The germline gives CDR1 SGHVS, CDR2 FQNEAQ. After removal of 3 bases from V and 4 bases from J, the junction contained 5 bases not matched to a gene. The CDR3 spells CASSFGDRGSTEAFF. CDR3 nucleotides: TGTGCCAGCAGCTTTGGGGACAGGGGTTCCACTGAAGCTTTCTTT.

This chain connects TRBV28 to TRBJ1-1, with a tentative D call TRBD1 (6 bases). This CDR3 spans 16 amino acids. Germline V lookup: CDR1 MDHEN, CDR2 SYDVKM. V gave up 3 bases and J gave up 1 base, with 15 bases separating them. The CDR3 here is CASSLLLGQSNTEAFF. The CDR3 coding sequence is TGTGCCAGCAGTTTGCTTCTAGGACAGTCGAACACTGAAGCTTTCTTT.

This clone was seen a few times. This probably arose from a read error, given a far larger clone one base away. The gene calls are TRBV6-1 and TRBJ1-1, with a possible D match to TRBD1 (5 bases). CDR1 and CDR2 from the germline V gene are MNHNS and SASEGT. V dropped 5 bases and J dropped 2 bases, with 6 bases sitting between them. CDR3 length equals 12 residues. The CDR3: CASSRTNTEAFF. CDR3 bases: TGTGCCAGCAGTCGGACAAACACTGAAGCTTTCTTT.

V usage is TRBV5-1 and J usage is TRBJ2-1; unclear D gene. Germline lookup yields CDR1 SGHRS and CDR2 YFSETQ. The CDR3 loop spans 11 amino acids. Trimming removed 5 bases at V and 8 bases at J, with 8 bases between. The CDR3 DNA reads as TGCGCCAGCAGGCAGGCTGATGAGCAGTTCTTC. It specifies CASRQADEQFF.

The table lists this clone with many counts. V gene TRBV10-2 combines with J gene TRBJ1-1; D call uncertain. Germline CDR1 and CDR2: WSHSY and SAAADI. This CDR3 contains 17 residues. The germline V and J ends were trimmed by 6 bases and 4 bases, with 24 bases remaining between them. The CDR3 is CASSLIFRDGLSTEAFF. DNA for the CDR3: TGCGCCAGCAGCCTAATCTTTCGAGACGGGCTCAGCACTGAAGCTTTCTTT.

This clone was counted between two and nine times. The chain couples TRBV4-1 to TRBJ2-3, with 9 bases aligning to TRBD2. The J segment lost 4 bases and the V segment lost 4 bases, leaving 3 bases of the junction unmatched. CDR3 length equals 14 residues. The germline gives CDR1 MGHRA, CDR2 YSYEKL. The CDR3 DNA reads as TGCGCCAGCAGCCCCGCGGGGGGGGCAGATACGCAGTATTTT. Translated, it gives CASSPAGGADTQYF.

This clone has more than one count but fewer than ten. This may come from a read error, since a much larger clone is one base off. Other DNA sequences in the sample encode the same CDR3. The chain uses TRBV28 and TRBJ2-1; D gene unclear. V lost 6 bases to trimming and J lost 4 bases, with 7 bases between them. The CDR3 spans 12 residues. Germline V gives CDR1 MDHEN, CDR2 SYDVKM. CDR3 nucleotide sequence: TGTGCCAGCAGCTTAGGGTACAATGAGCAGTTCTTC. Translating gives CASSLGYNEQFF. Filled out from reference TRBV28 and TRBJ2-1, the complete variable domain reads DVKVTQSSRYLVKRTGEKVFLECVQDMDHENMFWYRQDPGLGLRLIYFSYDVKMKEKGDIPEGYSVSREKKERFSLILESASTNQTSMYLCASSLGYNEQFFGPGTRLTVL.

This rearrangement joins TRBV29-1 to TRBJ2-3; 8 bases fit TRBD1. Unmatched junction bases numbered 3, after V lost 6 bases and J lost 4 bases. The CDR3 contains 12 residues. Germline loops: CDR1 SQVTM, CDR2 ANQGSEA. For the CDR3, the DNA is TGCAGCGTGGGGGGACAGGCAGATACGCAGTATTTT. Translated: CSVGGQADTQYF.

The rearrangement uses TRBV19 and TRBJ1-2, with TRBD1 matching 7 bases. The V and J ends lost 6 bases and 8 bases, in that order; junction bases with no gene match: 12. This CDR3 comprises 14 residues. CDR1 is LNHDA and CDR2 is SQIVND in the germline V gene (reference sequence). CDR3 amino acids: CASSSTGRDKGYTF. The CDR3 DNA reads TGTGCCAGTAGCTCGACAGGGAGGGATAAAGGCTACACCTTC.

J is TRBJ1-1 and V is TRBV30; D may be TRBD1 (5 bases). The germline gives CDR1 GTSNPN, CDR2 SVGIG (reference sequence). The CDR3 covers 13 residues. V was shortened by 3 bases and J by 1 base, with 9 bases between the two germline ends. In DNA, the CDR3 is TGTGCCTGGAGCCAGGACAAGAACACTGAAGCTTTCTTT. This sequence encodes CAWSQDKNTEAFF.

This clone was detected only once. The V call is TRBV6-6, the J call TRBJ1-2, with 8 positions matching TRBD1. This CDR3 has 15 amino acids. Germline CDR1 is MNHNY and CDR2 is SVGAGI (reference sequence). V dropped 5 bases and J dropped 2; count of bases not matched to a gene: 7. CDR3 DNA sequence: TGTGCCAGCAGTCCGCTGGCAGGGGGCAACTATGGCTACACCTTC. Translated: CASSPLAGGNYGYTF.

To note about this clone: This sample also contains other DNA sequences that code for the same CDR3. The CDR3 loop is CASSLTGSSYEQYF. DNA for the CDR3: TGTGCCAGCAGCTTAACAGGGAGCTCCTACGAGCAGTACTTC. The chain joins TRBV7-9 to TRBJ2-7, with D possibly being TRBD1 (6 bases). Trimming pared 2 bases from V and 0 bases from J, leaving 8 bases between. CDR3 length equals 14 residues. Germline CDR1 and CDR2: SEHNR and FQNEAQ (reference sequence).

The chain uses TRBV5-1 and TRBJ1-2; D remains unclear. V lost 4 bases and J lost 4, with 14 bases in between. This CDR3 is 14 amino acids long. Germline lookup yields CDR1 SGHRS and CDR2 YFSETQ. The CDR3 DNA reads as TGCGCCAGCAGCCCTGAGGGCGGCCCCTATGGCTACACCTTC. This gives the protein CASSPEGGPYGYTF.

The V gene is TRBV28, the J gene TRBJ1-5, with D possibly being TRBD1 (5 bases). V lost 1 base and J lost 2, with 12 bases in between. Germline V gives CDR1 MDHEN, CDR2 SYDVKM. This CDR3 comprises 16 residues. The CDR3: CASSLLAGVGNQPQHF. CDR3 coding DNA: TGTGCCAGCAGTTTATTAGCGGGGGTAGGCAATCAGCCCCAGCATTTT.

V gene TRBV21-1 combines with J gene TRBJ2-2; TRBD2 is taken as the D call from the table, unchecked against the DNA. TRBV21-1 is listed as a pseudogene. This CDR3 contains 17 residues. CDR3 nucleotides: TGTGCCAGCAGCAAAGGCACTAGCGGGAGGAACACCGGGGAGCTGTTTTTT. As protein: CASSKGTSGRNTGELFF.

As to this clone: This may be a read error, as it is one base from a much larger clone. The chain has TRBV7-2 and TRBJ1-2; 7 nucleotides agree with TRBD1. This CDR3 is 13 amino acids long. The V gene end was trimmed by 2 bases and the J gene end by 4 bases; junction bases not matched to a gene: 1. Germline V gene data show CDR1 as SGHTA and CDR2 as FQGNSA. The CDR3 loop is CASSLPGGYGYTF. The CDR3 coding sequence is TGTGCCAGCAGCTTACCAGGGGGCTATGGCTACACCTTC.

The chain carries TRBV29-1 and TRBJ2-7, with 7 bases lining up with TRBD1. CDR1 SQVTM and CDR2 ANQGSEA come from the germline V gene. V trimming: 4 bases; J trimming: 3 bases; junction bases outside the gene matches: 9. The CDR3 totals 14 residues. CDR3 bases: TGCAGCGTTGCTTGGTCAGGGGGTGGCTACGAGCAGTACTTC. The encoded protein is CSVAWSGGGYEQYF.

The chain couples TRBV10-1 to TRBJ2-7; TRBD1 agrees at 9 bases. CDR1 and CDR2 from the germline V gene are WNHNN and SYGVQD (reference sequence). V shed 4 bases and J 0 bases; nucleotides not matched to a gene: 7. The CDR3 extends over 16 amino acids. CDR3 in DNA: TGCGCCAGCAGTGGATACTGGGACAGGGTCTCCTACGAGCAGTACTTC. The encoded protein is CASSGYWDRVSYEQYF.

This chain joins TRBV9 and TRBJ2-2; no reliable D call. The CDR3 has 11 residues. CDR1 SGDLS and CDR2 YYNGEE come from the germline V gene. Trimming removed 4 bases at V and 8 bases at J, with 6 bases between. CDR3 nucleotides: TGTGCCAGCAGCTTCCCGGGGGAGCTGTTTTTT. It codes for CASSFPGELFF.

The chain couples TRBV7-3 to TRBJ2-3; tentative D call: TRBD1 (5 bases). CDR1 is SGHTA and CDR2 is FQGTGA in the germline V gene. V lost 5 bases and J 3 bases, leaving 12 bases between the germline ends. The CDR3 loop spans 14 amino acids. The CDR3 spells CASSPNTGTDTQYF. CDR3 nucleotides: TGTGCCAGCAGCCCGAATACAGGAACAGATACGCAGTATTTT.

The chain couples TRBV5-1 to TRBJ2-7; 8 positions match TRBD2. Unmatched junction bases numbered 6, after V lost 9 bases and J lost 1 base. Germline V gene lookup returns CDR1 SGHRS and CDR2 YFSETQ. The CDR3 has 13 residues. CDR3 loop: CATRRGDSYEQYF. The CDR3 nucleotides read TGCGCCACCCGGCGGGGGGATTCCTACGAGCAGTACTTC.

The chain uses TRBV6-5 and TRBJ2-7; 7 positions agree with TRBD1. Germline-derived CDR1 and CDR2 are MNHEY and SVGAGI. There are 14 residues in the CDR3. The J segment lost 1 base and the V segment lost 8 bases, leaving 8 bases of the junction unmatched. CDR3 nucleotides: TGTGCCAGCGGAATCTCGGGACAGTCCTACGAGCAGTACTTC. Protein: CASGISGQSYEQYF.

Points on this clone: Other DNA variants within this sample encode the same CDR3. The chain recombines TRBV7-8 with TRBJ1-1, with D maybe TRBD1 (5 bases). The CDR3 totals 14 residues. In germline, CDR1 is SGHVS, CDR2 FQNEAQ. Trimming removed 1 base from V and 1 base from J, with 7 bases in between. CDR3 loop: CASSLVGGNTEAFF. For the CDR3, the DNA is TGTGCCAGCAGCTTAGTCGGGGGGAACACTGAAGCTTTCTTT.

This clone was observed a single time. The V call is TRBV7-9, the J call TRBJ2-1, with TRBD1 identical over 9 bases. Germline V lookup: CDR1 SEHNR, CDR2 FQNEAQ (reference sequence). The CDR3 is 15 residues long. The ends lost 5 bases at V and 4 bases at J; junction bases unmatched: 6. For the CDR3, the DNA is TGTGCCAGCAGCCCGGGACAGGGAGAGTACAATGAGCAGTTCTTC. This translates into CASSPGQGEYNEQFF.